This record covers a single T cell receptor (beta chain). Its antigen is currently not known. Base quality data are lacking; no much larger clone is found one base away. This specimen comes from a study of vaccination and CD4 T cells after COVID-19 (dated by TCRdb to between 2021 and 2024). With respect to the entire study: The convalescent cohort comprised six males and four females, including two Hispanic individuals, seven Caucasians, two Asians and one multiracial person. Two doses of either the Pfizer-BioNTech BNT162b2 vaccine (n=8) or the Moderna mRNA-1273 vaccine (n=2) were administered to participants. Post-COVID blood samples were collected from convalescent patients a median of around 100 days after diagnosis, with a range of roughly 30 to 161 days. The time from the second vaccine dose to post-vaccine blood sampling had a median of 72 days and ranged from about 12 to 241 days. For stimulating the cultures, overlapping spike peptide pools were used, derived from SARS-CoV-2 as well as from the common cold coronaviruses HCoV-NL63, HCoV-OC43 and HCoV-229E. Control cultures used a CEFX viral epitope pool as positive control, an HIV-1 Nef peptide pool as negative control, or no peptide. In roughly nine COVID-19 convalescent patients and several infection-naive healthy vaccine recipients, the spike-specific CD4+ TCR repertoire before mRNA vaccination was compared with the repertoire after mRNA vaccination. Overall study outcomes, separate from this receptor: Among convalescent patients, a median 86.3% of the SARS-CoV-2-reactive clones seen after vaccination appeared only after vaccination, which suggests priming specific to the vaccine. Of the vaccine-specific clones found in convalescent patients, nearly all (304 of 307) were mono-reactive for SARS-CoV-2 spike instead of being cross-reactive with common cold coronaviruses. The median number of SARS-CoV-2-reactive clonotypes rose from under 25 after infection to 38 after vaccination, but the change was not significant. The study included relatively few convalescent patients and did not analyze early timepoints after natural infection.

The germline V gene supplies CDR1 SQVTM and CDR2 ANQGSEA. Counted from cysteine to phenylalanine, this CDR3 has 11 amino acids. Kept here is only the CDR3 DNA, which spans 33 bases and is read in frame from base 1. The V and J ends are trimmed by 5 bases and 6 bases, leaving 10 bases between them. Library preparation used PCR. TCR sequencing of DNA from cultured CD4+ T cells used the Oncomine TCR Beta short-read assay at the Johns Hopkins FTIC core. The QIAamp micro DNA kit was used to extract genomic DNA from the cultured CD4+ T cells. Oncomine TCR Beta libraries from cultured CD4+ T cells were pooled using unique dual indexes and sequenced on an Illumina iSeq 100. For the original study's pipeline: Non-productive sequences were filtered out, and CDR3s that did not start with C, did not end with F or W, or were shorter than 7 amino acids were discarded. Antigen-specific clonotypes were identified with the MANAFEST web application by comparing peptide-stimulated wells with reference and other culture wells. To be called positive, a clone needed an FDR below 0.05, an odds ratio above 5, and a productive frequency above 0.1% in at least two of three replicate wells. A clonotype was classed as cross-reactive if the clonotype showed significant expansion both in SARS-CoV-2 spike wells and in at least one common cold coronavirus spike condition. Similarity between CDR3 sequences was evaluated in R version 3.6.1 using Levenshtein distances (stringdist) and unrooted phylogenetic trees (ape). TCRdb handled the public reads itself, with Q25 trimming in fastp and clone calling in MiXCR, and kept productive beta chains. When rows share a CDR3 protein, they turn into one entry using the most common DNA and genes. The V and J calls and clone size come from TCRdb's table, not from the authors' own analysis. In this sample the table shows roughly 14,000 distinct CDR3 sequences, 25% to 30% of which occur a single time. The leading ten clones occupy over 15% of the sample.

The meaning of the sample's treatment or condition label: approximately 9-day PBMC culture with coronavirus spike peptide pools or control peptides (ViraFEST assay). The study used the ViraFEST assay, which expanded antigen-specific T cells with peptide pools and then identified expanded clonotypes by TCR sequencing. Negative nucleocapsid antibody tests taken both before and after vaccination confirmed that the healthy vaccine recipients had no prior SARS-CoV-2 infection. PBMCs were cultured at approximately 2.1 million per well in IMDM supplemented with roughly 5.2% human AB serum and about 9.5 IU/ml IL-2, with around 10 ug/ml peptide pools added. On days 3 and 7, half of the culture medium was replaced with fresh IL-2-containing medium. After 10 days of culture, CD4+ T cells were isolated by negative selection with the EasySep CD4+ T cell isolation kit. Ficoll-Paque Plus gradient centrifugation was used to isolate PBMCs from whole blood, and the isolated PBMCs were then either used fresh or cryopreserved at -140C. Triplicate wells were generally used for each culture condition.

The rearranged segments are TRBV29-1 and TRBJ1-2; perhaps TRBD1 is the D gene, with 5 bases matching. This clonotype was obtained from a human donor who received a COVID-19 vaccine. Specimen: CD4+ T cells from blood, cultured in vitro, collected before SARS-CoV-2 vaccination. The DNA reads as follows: TGCAGCGTTCGGGGGACTGATGGCTACACCTTC. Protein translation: CSVRGTDGYTF.